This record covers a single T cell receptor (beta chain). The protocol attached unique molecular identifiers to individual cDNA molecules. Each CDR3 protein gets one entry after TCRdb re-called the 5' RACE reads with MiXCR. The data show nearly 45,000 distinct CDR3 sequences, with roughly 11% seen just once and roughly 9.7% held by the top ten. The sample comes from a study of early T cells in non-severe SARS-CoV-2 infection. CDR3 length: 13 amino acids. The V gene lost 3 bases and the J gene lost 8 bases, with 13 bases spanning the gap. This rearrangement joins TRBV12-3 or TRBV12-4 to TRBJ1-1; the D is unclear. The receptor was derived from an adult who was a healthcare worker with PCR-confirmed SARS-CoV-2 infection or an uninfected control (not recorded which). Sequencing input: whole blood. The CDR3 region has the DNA TGTGCCAGCAGTTTTTTGGGCTCTAGCGAAGCTTTCTTT. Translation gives CASSFLGSSEAFF.